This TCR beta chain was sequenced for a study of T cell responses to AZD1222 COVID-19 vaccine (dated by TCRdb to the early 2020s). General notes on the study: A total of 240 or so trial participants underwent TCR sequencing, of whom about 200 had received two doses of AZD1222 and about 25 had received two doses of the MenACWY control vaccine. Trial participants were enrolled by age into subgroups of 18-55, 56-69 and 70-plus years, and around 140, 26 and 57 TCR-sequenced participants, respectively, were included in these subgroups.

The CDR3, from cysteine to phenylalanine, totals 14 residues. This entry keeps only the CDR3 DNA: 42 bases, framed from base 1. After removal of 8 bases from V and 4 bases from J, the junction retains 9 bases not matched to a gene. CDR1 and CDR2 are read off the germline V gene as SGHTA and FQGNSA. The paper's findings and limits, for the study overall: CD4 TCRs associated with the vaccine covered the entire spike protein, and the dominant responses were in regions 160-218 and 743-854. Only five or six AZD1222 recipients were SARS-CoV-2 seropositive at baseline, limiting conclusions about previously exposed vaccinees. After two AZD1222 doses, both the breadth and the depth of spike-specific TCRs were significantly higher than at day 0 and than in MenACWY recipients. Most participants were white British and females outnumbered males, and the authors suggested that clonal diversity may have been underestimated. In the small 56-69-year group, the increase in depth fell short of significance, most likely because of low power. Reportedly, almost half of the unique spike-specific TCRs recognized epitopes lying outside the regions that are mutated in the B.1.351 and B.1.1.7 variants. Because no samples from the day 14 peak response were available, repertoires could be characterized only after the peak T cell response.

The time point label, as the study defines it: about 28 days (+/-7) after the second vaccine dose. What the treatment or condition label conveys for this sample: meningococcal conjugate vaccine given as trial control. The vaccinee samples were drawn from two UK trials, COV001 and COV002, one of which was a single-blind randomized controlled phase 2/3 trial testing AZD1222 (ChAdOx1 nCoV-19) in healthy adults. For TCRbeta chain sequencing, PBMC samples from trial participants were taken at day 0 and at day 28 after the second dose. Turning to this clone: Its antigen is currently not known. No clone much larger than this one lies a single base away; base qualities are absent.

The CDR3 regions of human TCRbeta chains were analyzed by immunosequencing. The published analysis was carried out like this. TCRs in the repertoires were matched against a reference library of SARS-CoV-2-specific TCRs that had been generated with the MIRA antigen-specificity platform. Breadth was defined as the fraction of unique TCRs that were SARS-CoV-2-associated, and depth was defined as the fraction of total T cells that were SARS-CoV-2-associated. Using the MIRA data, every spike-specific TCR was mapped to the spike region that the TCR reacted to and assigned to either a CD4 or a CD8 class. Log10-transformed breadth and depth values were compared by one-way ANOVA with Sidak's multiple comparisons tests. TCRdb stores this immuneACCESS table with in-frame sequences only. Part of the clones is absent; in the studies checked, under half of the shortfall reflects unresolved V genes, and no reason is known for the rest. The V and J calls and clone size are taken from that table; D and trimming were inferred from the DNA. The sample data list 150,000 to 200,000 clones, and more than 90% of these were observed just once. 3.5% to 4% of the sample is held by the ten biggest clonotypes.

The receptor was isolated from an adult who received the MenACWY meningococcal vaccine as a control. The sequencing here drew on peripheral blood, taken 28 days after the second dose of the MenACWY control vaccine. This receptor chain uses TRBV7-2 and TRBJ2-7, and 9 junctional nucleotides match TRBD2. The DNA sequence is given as TGTGCCAGCGGGAAGACTAGCGGTTTTTACGAGCAGTACTTC. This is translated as CASGKTSGFYEQYF.